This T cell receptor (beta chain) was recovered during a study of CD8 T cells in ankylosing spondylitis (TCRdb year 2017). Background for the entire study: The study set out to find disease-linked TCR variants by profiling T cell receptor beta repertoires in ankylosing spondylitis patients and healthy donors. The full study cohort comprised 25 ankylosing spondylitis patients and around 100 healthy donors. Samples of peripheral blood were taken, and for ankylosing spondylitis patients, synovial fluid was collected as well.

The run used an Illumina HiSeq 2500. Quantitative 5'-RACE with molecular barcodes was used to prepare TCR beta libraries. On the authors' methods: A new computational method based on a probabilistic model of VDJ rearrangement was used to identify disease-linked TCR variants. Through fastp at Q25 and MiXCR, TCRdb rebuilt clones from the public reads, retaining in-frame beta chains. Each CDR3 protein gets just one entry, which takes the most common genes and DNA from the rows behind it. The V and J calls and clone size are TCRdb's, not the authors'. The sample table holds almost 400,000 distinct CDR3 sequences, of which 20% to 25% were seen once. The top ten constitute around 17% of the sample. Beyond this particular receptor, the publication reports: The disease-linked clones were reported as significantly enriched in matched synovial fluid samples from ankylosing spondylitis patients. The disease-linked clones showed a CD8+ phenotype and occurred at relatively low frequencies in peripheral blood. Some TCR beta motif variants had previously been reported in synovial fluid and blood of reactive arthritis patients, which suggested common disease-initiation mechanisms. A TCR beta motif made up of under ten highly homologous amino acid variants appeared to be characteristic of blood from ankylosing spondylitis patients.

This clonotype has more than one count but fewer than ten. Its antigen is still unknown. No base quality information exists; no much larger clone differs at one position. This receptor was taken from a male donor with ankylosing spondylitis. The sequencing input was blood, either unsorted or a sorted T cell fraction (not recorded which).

At the DNA level, the sequence is TGTGCCAGCAGCTTAGCGCGTCCGGGGGGTTGGAACACCGGGGAGCTGTTTTTT. This translates into CASSLARPGGWNTGELFF. This sequence uses TRBV7-2 and TRBJ2-2; 7 central nucleotides agree with TRBD2. The CDR3 measures 18 amino acids from cysteine to phenylalanine. Only the CDR3 region is kept as DNA, spanning 54 bases read in frame from base 1. Trimming leaves V shorter by 0 bases and J shorter by 1 base, with the junction holding 8 bases beyond the gene matches. From the germline V gene, CDR1 is SGHTA and CDR2 is FQGNSA.